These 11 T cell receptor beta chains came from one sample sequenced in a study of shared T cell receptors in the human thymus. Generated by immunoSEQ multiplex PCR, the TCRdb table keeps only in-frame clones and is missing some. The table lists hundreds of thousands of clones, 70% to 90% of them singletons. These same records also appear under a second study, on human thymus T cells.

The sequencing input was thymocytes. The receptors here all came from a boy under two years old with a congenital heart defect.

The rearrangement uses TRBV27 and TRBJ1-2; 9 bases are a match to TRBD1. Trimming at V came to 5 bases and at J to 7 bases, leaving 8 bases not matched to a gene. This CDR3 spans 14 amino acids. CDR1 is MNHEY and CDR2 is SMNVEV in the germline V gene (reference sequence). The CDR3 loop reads CASSAGTGPAGYTF. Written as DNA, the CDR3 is TGTGCCAGCAGTGCCGGGACAGGGCCTGCTGGCTACACCTTC.

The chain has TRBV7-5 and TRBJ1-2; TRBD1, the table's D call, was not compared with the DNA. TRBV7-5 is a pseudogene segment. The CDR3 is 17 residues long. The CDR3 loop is CARSPLHRPKIYYGYTF. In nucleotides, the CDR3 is TGTGCCAGAAGCCCACTCCACAGGCCAAAAATTTACTATGGCTACACCTTC.

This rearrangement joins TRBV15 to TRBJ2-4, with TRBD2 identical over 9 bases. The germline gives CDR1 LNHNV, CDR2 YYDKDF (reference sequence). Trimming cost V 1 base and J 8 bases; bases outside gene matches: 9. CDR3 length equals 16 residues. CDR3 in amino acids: CATSRGGGGFRDIQYF. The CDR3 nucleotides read TGTGCCACCAGCAGAGGCGGGGGGGGCTTTAGAGACATTCAGTACTTC.

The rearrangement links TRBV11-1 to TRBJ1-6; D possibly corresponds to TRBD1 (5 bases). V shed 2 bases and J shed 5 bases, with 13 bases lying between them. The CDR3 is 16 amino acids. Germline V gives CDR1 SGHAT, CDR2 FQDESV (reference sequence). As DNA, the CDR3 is TGTGCCAGCAGCTTATCGGGGGTAAAGAATAATTCACCCCTCCACTTT. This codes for CASSLSGVKNNSPLHF.

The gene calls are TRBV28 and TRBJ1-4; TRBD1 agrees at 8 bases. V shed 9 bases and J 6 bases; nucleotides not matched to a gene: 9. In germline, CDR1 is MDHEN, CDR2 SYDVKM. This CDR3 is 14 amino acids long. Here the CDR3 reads CARGHRGEDEKLFF. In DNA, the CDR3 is TGTGCCAGGGGCCACAGGGGGGAGGATGAAAAACTGTTTTTT.

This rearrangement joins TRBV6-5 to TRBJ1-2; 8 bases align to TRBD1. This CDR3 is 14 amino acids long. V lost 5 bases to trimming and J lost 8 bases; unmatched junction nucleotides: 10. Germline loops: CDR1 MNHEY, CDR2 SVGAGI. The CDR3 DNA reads TGTGCCAGCAGTCCCTCAGGGGGCTTGGGGGGCTACACCTTC. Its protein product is CASSPSGGLGGYTF.

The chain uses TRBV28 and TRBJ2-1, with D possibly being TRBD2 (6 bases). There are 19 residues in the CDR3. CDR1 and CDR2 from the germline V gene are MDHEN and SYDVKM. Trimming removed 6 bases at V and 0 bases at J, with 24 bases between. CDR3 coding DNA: TGTGCCAGCAGCTGGGGGTTTCCGGGAGTGGGGAGCTCCTACAATGAGCAGTTCTTC. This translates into CASSWGFPGVGSSYNEQFF.

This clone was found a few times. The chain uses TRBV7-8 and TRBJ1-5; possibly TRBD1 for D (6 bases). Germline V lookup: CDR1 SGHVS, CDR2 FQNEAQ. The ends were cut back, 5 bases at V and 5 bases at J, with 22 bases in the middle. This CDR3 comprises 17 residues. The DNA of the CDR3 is TGTGCCAGCAGCCCCCTCCCGGACAGAGGAAGGTATCAGCCCCAGCATTTT. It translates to CASSPLPDRGRYQPQHF.

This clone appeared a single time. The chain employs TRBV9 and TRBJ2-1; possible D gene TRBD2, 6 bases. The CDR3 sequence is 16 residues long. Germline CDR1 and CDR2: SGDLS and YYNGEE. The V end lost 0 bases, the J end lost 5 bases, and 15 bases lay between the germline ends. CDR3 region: CASSVGGVAADNEQFF. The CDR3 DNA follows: TGTGCCAGCAGCGTAGGGGGGGTAGCGGCTGACAATGAGCAGTTCTTC. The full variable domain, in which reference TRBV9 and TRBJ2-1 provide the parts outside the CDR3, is DSGVTQTPKHLITATGQRVTLRCSPRSGDLSVYWYQQSLDQGLQFLIQYYNGEERAKGNILERFSAQQFPDLHSELNLSSLELGDSALYFCASSVGGVAADNEQFFGPGTRLTVL.

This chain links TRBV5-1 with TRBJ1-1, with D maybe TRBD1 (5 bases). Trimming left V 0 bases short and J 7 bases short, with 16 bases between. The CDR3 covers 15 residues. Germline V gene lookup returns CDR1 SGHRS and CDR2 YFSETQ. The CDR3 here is CASSLEGAAYSEAFF. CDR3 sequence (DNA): TGCGCCAGCAGCTTGGAAGGGGCAGCATATAGTGAAGCTTTCTTT. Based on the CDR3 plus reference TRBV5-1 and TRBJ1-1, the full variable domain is KAGVTQTPRYLIKTRGQQVTLSCSPISGHRSVSWYQQTPGQGLQFLFEYFSETQRNKGNFPGRFSGRQFSNSRSEMNVSTLELGDSALYLCASSLEGAAYSEAFFGQGTRLTVV.

CDR3 region: CASQGDNQPQHF. The CDR3 DNA sequence: TGTGCCAGCCAGGGGGACAATCAGCCCCAGCATTTT. V usage is TRBV6-1 and J usage is TRBJ1-5; 7 bases map to TRBD1. V was pared by 8 bases and J by 3 bases, with 1 base of the junction left unmatched. Germline-derived CDR1 and CDR2 are MNHNS and SASEGT. This CDR3 region has 12 residues.